These 27 T cell receptor beta chains were sequenced from one sample in a study of cytomegalovirus exposure and HLA in healthy donors. The PCR had 60 Vbeta and 13 Jbeta primers. Measured with immunoSEQ multiplex PCR; TCRdb has only the in-frame clones, and not every one. The repertoire includes fewer than 250,000 clones, about three quarters of them detected once, and roughly a sixth sits in the top ten. The sample comprised PBMCs. The receptors shown here come from a man aged 35 to 55 in good health and CMV-seronegative.

The rearrangement uses TRBV7-3 and TRBJ2-5, with 7 bases matching TRBD2. V gave up 5 bases and J gave up 2 bases; unmatched junction bases: 2. The germline CDR1 and CDR2 sequences are SGHTA and FQGTGA. The CDR3 runs 13 residues. DNA of the CDR3: TGTGCCAGCAGCCGTAGCGGGCAAGAGACCCAGTACTTC. This encodes CASSRSGQETQYF.

The chain links TRBV11-2 to TRBJ1-2; D perhaps matches TRBD1 (6 bases). V lost 8 bases to trimming and J lost 7 bases, with 14 bases between them. The CDR3 runs 12 residues. CDR1 and CDR2 from the germline V gene are SGHAT and FQNNGV. CDR3 region: CASGNNRVGYTF. In nucleotides, the CDR3 is TGTGCCAGCGGAAATAACAGGGTTGGCTACACCTTC.

About this clone: At one boundary the junction diverges from the germline segment, which might be a read error. Other DNA sequences in this sample translate to the same CDR3. The rearrangement links TRBV4-1 to TRBJ1-1; D is undetermined. The CDR3 spans 18 residues. Germline loops: CDR1 MGHRA, CDR2 YSYEKL. This CDR3 reads CASSQRAAVMNLNTEAFF. The DNA for the CDR3 is TGCGCCAGCTCTCAGCGAGCCGCGGTTATGAATTTGAACACTGAGGCTTTCTTT.

There are a few counts of this clone. The chain couples TRBV19 to TRBJ2-1; 9 nucleotides match TRBD1. V shed 3 bases and J 4 bases; nucleotides not matched to a gene: 7. Germline V gene sequence: CDR1 LNHDA, CDR2 SQIVND (reference sequence). The CDR3 sequence is 16 residues long. CDR3 DNA: TGTGCCAGTAGTATTCGGGACAGGGATCGATACAATGAGCAGTTCTTC. Translation gives CASSIRDRDRYNEQFF.

The rearrangement joins TRBV4-1 to TRBJ2-3; TRBD1 is a possible D gene (7 bases). This CDR3 comprises 15 residues. V lost 3 bases to trimming and J lost 4 bases, with 14 bases between them. Germline lookup yields CDR1 MGHRA and CDR2 YSYEKL. The CDR3 DNA is TGCGCCAGCAGCCAGGAGGGAAGGGGGCCAGATACGCAGTATTTT. It encodes CASSQEGRGPDTQYF.

This chain uses TRBV2 with TRBJ2-3; a weak D match, TRBD2 (6 bases). Germline V gives CDR1 SNHLY, CDR2 FYNNEI. The CDR3 has 15 amino acids. V shed 5 bases and J shed 0 bases, with 12 bases lying between them. CDR3 sequence: CASSQTSTSTDTQYF. CDR3 nucleotides: TGTGCCAGCAGTCAGACTAGTACGAGCACAGATACGCAGTATTTT.

The rearrangement joins TRBV9 to TRBJ1-1; 9 positions agree with TRBD1. The germline V gene has CDR1 SGDLS and CDR2 YYNGEE. V was pared by 4 bases and J by 6 bases, with 7 bases of the junction left unmatched. There are 14 residues in the CDR3. The CDR3 protein is CASSPRGTGSEAFF. For the CDR3, the DNA is TGTGCCAGCAGCCCGCGCGGGACAGGGTCTGAAGCTTTCTTT.

V is TRBV29-1 and J is TRBJ2-3; weak D call: TRBD2 (5 bases). V dropped 4 bases and J dropped 2 bases, with 10 bases sitting between them. The CDR3 totals 13 residues. Germline V gene data show CDR1 as SQVTM and CDR2 as ANQGSEA. The CDR3 is CSVASDSTDTQYF. CDR3 DNA sequence: TGCAGCGTTGCGTCGGACTCCACAGATACGCAGTATTTT.

V gene TRBV18 combines with J gene TRBJ1-2, with TRBD1 matching 10 bases. The V gene end was trimmed by 3 bases and the J gene end by 0 bases; junction bases not matched to a gene: 7. CDR1 and CDR2 from the germline V gene are KGHSH and LQKENI. The CDR3 totals 17 residues. The CDR3 sequence: CASSPGQGNPANYGYTF. The CDR3 DNA reads TGTGCCAGCTCACCGGGACAGGGGAATCCAGCTAACTATGGCTACACCTTC.

The chain couples TRBV10-2 to TRBJ1-1; possible D gene TRBD1, 5 bases. This CDR3 is built from 15 residues. V lost 4 bases and J lost 3, with 15 bases in between. Germline CDR1 reads WSHSY; CDR2 reads SAAADI. The CDR3 reads CASSGGGGGDTEAFF. The CDR3 coding sequence is TGCGCCAGCAGTGGGGGCGGGGGTGGGGACACTGAAGCTTTCTTT.

Of note for this clone: Other DNA sequences from this sample encode an identical CDR3 as well. This sequence joins TRBV5-1 and TRBJ2-2; TRBD1 is a possible D gene (6 bases). This CDR3 is built from 13 residues. Trimming left V 0 bases short and J 6 bases short, with 6 bases between. Germline V gene data show CDR1 as SGHRS and CDR2 as YFSETQ. Here the CDR3 DNA reads TGCGCCAGCAGCTTGGGGGGGCCCGGGGAGCTGTTTTTT. As protein: CASSLGGPGELFF.

This chain uses TRBV6-5 with TRBJ2-7, with 7 positions matching TRBD2. J gave up 1 base and V 8 bases, and 5 bases lay outside the gene matches. The CDR3 contains 13 residues. Per germline, CDR1 MNHEY and CDR2 SVGAGI. CDR3 DNA: TGTGCCAGCGGGGGGGTTAGTTCCTACGAGCAGTACTTC. It yields the protein CASGGVSSYEQYF.

The chain carries TRBV5-1 and TRBJ1-1; D gene ambiguous. This CDR3 has 13 residues. Germline V gene sequence: CDR1 SGHRS, CDR2 YFSETQ. Between the trimmed V and J ends, which lost 3 bases and 6 bases, there was a span of 12 bases. Written as DNA, the CDR3 is TGCGCCAGCAGCTCTCCGGAGGGTGCTGAAGCTTTCTTT. This translates into CASSSPEGAEAFF.

The chain couples TRBV5-1 to TRBJ2-7; 10 bases map to TRBD2. The CDR3 has 15 amino acids. The ends lost 1 base at V and 3 bases at J; junction bases unmatched: 4. The V gene's germline CDR1 is SGHRS and CDR2 YFSETQ. CDR3 sequence (DNA): TGCGCCAGCAGCTTGACTAGCGGGGCTTACTACGAGCAGTACTTC. It yields the protein CASSLTSGAYYEQYF.

Only one count was recorded for this clone. The chain links TRBV5-4 to TRBJ2-3, with D unclear. V lost 3 bases and J 6 bases, leaving 14 bases between the germline ends. The length of the CDR3 is 14 residues. Germline V gene sequence: CDR1 SGHNT, CDR2 YYREEE (reference sequence). Written as DNA, the CDR3 is TGTGCCAGCAGCTCTGCTCAGGTTCAGGATACGCAGTATTTT. Translated: CASSSAQVQDTQYF.

This chain joins TRBV27 and TRBJ1-1; D remains ambiguous. V lost 5 bases and J lost 4, with 14 bases in between. Germline V gene lookup returns CDR1 MNHEY and CDR2 SMNVEV (reference sequence). CDR3 length equals 14 residues. CDR3 bases: TGTGCCAGCAGTCCGACCCGGGAACCCACTGAAGCTTTCTTT. This translates into CASSPTREPTEAFF.

The rearrangement uses TRBV7-9 and TRBJ2-3; 7 positions agree with TRBD2. Germline V gene sequence: CDR1 SEHNR, CDR2 FQNEAQ (reference sequence). The CDR3 loop spans 15 amino acids. V lost 11 bases and J lost 5; bases outside the gene matches: 16. CDR3 protein: CAVSWAGRVLDTQYF. The CDR3 DNA reads as TGTGCCGTATCGTGGGCAGGGAGGGTCTTAGATACGCAGTATTTT.

This clone was counted a few times. The chain carries TRBV18 and TRBJ2-1, with TRBD2 identical over 11 bases. Germline trimming cut 2 bases from V and 8 bases from J; bases unmatched to any gene: 5. The CDR3 covers 15 residues. The germline V gene has CDR1 KGHSH and CDR2 LQKENI. The CDR3: CASSPTSGSGYEQFF. The DNA of the CDR3 is TGTGCCAGCTCACCAACTAGCGGGAGTGGATATGAGCAGTTCTTC.

The CDR3 region has the DNA TGTGCCATCAGTGAAGGTTCGGGACAGGGCGGAGAGCAGTACTTC. This translates into CAISEGSGQGGEQYF. The rearrangement links TRBV10-3 to TRBJ2-7; TRBD1 matches 9 bases. The length of the CDR3 is 15 residues. Trimming took 3 bases from V and 7 from J; bases not matched to a gene: 10. The germline gives CDR1 ENHRY, CDR2 SYGVKD.

This clone was counted once. This chain joins TRBV7-9 and TRBJ2-7; TRBD1 matches at 12 bases. The J segment lost 7 bases and the V segment lost 6 bases, leaving 7 bases of the junction unmatched. The germline CDR1 and CDR2 sequences are SEHNR and FQNEAQ (reference sequence). The CDR3 is 14 amino acids. The CDR3 nucleotides are TGTGCCAGCAGTACCCGGGACAGGGGGCGAGAGCAGTACTTC. Its translation: CASSTRDRGREQYF.

CDR3 in DNA: TGCGCCAGCGGCGGGTCGTACGGGGGCTACACCTTC. Encoded protein: CASGGSYGGYTF. The rearrangement uses TRBV5-1 and TRBJ1-2; no reliable D call. V was cut by 7 bases and J by 8 bases, with 15 bases left in between. CDR1 SGHRS and CDR2 YFSETQ come from the germline V gene. This CDR3 spans 12 amino acids.

The chain has TRBV27 and TRBJ2-7; 11 nucleotides agree with TRBD1. Germline CDR1 reads MNHEY; CDR2 reads SMNVEV (reference sequence). V was clipped by 4 bases and J by 6 bases; unmatched bases: 5. The CDR3 spans 14 residues. The chain's CDR3 is CASSSGQGEREQYF. CDR3 DNA sequence: TGTGCCAGCAGTTCGGGACAGGGGGAACGCGAGCAGTACTTC.

V is TRBV2 and J is TRBJ1-4; 7 nucleotides align to TRBD1. Germline V gene lookup returns CDR1 SNHLY and CDR2 FYNNEI. Germline trimming cut 6 bases from V and 5 bases from J; bases unmatched to any gene: 6. The CDR3 loop spans 14 amino acids. CDR3 protein: CASSRQGKNEKLFF. For the CDR3, the DNA is TGTGCCAGCAGCAGACAGGGAAAAAATGAAAAACTGTTTTTT.

The sample holds a few counts of this clone. The rearrangement links TRBV18 to TRBJ2-1; 11 bases line up with TRBD2. Germline loops: CDR1 KGHSH, CDR2 LQKENI. Trimming at V came to 4 bases and at J to 7 bases, leaving 9 bases not matched to a gene. The CDR3 loop spans 16 amino acids. CDR3: CASSLTLAGERNEQFF. CDR3 DNA: TGTGCCAGCTCACTTACACTAGCGGGAGAAAGGAATGAGCAGTTCTTC.

This clone was counted between two and nine times. The chain combines TRBV27 with TRBJ1-3; TRBD1 agrees at 8 bases. V lost 5 bases to trimming and J lost 0 bases; unmatched junction nucleotides: 12. The CDR3 is made up of 18 amino acids. Per the germline V gene, CDR1 is MNHEY and CDR2 is SMNVEV (reference sequence). DNA of the CDR3: TGTGCCAGCAGTCCTAACCGGGACAGGAATTACTCTGGAAACACCATATATTTT. Translating it yields CASSPNRDRNYSGNTIYF.

The chain carries TRBV7-6 and TRBJ2-1; a weak D match, TRBD2 (7 bases). CDR1 and CDR2 from the germline V gene are SGHVS and FNYEAQ. Trimming shortened V by 5 bases and J by 5 bases, and 16 bases separated the two germline ends. The length of the CDR3 is 15 residues. CDR3 protein: CASSAHPGGNNEQFF. CDR3 DNA: TGTGCCAGCAGCGCCCACCCGGGGGGCAACAATGAGCAGTTCTTC.

This clone showed up just once. The CDR3 is CATHRGGHLSTDTQYF. The CDR3 DNA reads TGTGCCACCCATCGGGGGGGCCACCTCAGCACAGATACGCAGTATTTT. The rearrangement links TRBV15 to TRBJ2-3; the match to TRBD2 covers 8 bases. CDR3 length: 16 amino acids. V shed 8 bases, J shed 0 bases, and the junction held 10 bases outside the gene matches. Germline CDR1 and CDR2: LNHNV and YYDKDF (reference sequence).